What follows is one TCR beta chain and its context. Per the original methods: Amplification of reference gene primers provided the estimated nucleated cell counts. Libraries were prepared by immunoSEQ multiplex PCR; TCRdb keeps only in-frame clonotypes and omits some of them. For V, J and clone size, that table is used; D and trimming come from the DNA. Of under 300,000 clones listed, approximately 90% were seen once; the top ten hold nearly 6.5%. The sample belongs to a study of blood T cell repertoires in COVID-19. Study-wide background: Acute-phase and convalescent COVID-19 samples originated in the United States, Italy and Spain.

Everyone who took part was 18 to 89 years old, and they came from about 25 US areas. Trimming cost V 0 bases and J 7 bases, with 9 bases left between them. Germline V gene lookup returns CDR1 KGHSH and CDR2 LQKENI. This CDR3 region has 13 residues. This chain uses TRBV18 with TRBJ1-1; D is perhaps TRBD1 (6 bases). This receptor was obtained from a woman aged 25 to 39 with acute COVID-19. Sequencing used PBMCs or T cells enriched from blood (not recorded which). DNA of the CDR3: TGTGCCAGCTCACCACCGGGGGCTATTGAAGCTTTCTTT. Amino acid sequence: CASSPPGAIEAFF. Combining the CDR3 with reference TRBV18 and TRBJ1-1 gives the whole variable domain NAGVMQNPRHLVRRRGQEARLRCSPMKGHSHVYWYRQLPEEGLKFMVYLQKENIIDESGMPKERFSAEFPKEGPSILRIQQVVRGDSAAYFCASSPPGAIEAFFGQGTRLTVV.